This TCR beta chain was obtained from a study of beta chain features in type 1 diabetes. Sorting that relied on CD45RO/CCR7/CD25/CD127/CD95/CD27 yielded CD4+ naive, central memory, regulatory and stem cell-like memory cells. All of the isolated RNA was reverse transcribed, so expressed TCRB transcripts were sequenced. TCRdb's table, derived via immunoSEQ multiplex PCR, lists solely in-frame clones and lacks some. The sample shows around 500,000 clones, about 29% of them seen only once. Input material: naive CD4+ T cells from blood. The TCR comes from a man aged 18 to 29 in good health.

The CDR3: CASSEGERETQYF. The CDR3 DNA reads as TGTGCCAGCAGTGAAGGGGAGAGGGAGACCCAGTACTTC. The rearrangement uses TRBV2 and TRBJ2-5, with D perhaps TRBD2 (5 bases). Trimming removed 1 base at V and 5 bases at J, with 8 bases between. The CDR3 sequence is 13 residues long. CDR1 is SNHLY and CDR2 is FYNNEI in the germline V gene.